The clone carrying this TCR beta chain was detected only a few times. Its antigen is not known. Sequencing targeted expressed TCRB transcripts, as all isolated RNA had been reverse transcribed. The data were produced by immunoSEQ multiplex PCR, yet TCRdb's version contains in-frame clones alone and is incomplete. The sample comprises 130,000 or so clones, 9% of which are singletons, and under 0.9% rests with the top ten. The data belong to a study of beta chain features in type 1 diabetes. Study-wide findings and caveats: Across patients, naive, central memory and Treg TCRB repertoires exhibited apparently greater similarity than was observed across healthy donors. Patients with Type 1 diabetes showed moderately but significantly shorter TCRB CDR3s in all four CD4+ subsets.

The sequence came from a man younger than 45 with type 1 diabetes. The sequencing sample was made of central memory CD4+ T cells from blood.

The CDR3, as DNA: TGTGCCAGCAGCCCGGGGGGGGCGGGGGCCCTCAATGAGCAGTTCTTC. Amino acid sequence: CASSPGGAGALNEQFF. V usage is TRBV7-2 and J usage is TRBJ2-1; the match to TRBD2 covers 8 bases. The germline V gene has CDR1 SGHTA and CDR2 FQGNSA. The V segment lost 5 bases and the J segment 6 bases; nucleotides outside the gene matches: 12. The CDR3 contains 16 residues.